This T cell receptor (beta chain) was observed in a study of cytomegalovirus exposure and HLA in healthy donors. Study at large: The Caucasian-associated ancestry cluster held under 90% of 398 genotyped donors. Findings of the study overall: Later work showed greater clonal expansion in HLA-associated TCR beta chains than in equally common others. Most likely, a cluster of highly shared sequence variants arose as a sequencing artifact.

This clone was seen a few times. Its specificity is not known. Germline V gene data show CDR1 as SGHTA and CDR2 as FQGNSA. The V and J ends lost 5 bases and 0 bases, in that order; junction bases with no gene match: 7. The CDR3 spans 15 residues. Primers included in the PCR were 60 Vbeta and 13 Jbeta primers. TCRdb's table, derived via immunoSEQ multiplex PCR, lists solely in-frame clones and lacks some. This table has tens of thousands of clones, approximately 58% appearing once. The sample was PBMCs. The genes are TRBV7-2 and TRBJ2-7; 7 bases line up with TRBD2. The TCR sequence derives from a woman aged 50 to 60 in good health and CMV-seronegative. CDR3 nucleotides: TGTGCCAGCAGCCCCCAACTAGCGAGCTCCTACGAGCAGTACTTC. Amino acid sequence: CASSPQLASSYEQYF.